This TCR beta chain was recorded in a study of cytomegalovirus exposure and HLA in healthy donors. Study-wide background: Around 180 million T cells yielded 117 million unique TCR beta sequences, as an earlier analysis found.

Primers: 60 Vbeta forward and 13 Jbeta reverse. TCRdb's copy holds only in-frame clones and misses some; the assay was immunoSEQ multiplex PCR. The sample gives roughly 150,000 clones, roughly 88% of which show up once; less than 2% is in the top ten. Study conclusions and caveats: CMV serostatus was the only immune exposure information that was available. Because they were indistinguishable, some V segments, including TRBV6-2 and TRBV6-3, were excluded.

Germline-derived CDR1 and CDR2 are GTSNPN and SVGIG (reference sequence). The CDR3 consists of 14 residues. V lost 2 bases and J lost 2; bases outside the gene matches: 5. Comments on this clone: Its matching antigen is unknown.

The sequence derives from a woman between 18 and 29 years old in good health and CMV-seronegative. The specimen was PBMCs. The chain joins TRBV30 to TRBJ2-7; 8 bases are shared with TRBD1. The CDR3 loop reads CAWSMGTGAYEQYF. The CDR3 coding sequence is TGTGCCTGGAGTATGGGGACAGGCGCCTACGAGCAGTACTTC.